The following is a T cell receptor (beta chain) sequence with its context. This record belongs to a study of control samples from healthy donors and cancer patients. Produced via immunoSEQ multiplex PCR; TCRdb's table is partial and in-frame only. Among approximately 170,000 clones, around 93% were seen once, and the ten largest hold 4.1%. This CDR3 is 14 amino acids long. V was shortened by 3 bases and J by 3 bases, with 9 bases between the two germline ends. Germline CDR1 and CDR2: SGHVS and FQNEAQ. This receptor was taken from a woman aged 60-75 years in good health. V and J are TRBV7-8 and TRBJ1-5, with D unresolved. The sample comprised blood. The CDR3 region is CASSLLEVNQPQHF. The CDR3 region has the DNA TGTGCCAGCAGCTTGTTAGAAGTCAATCAGCCCCAGCATTTT.